These 27 T cell receptor beta chains came from one sample sequenced in a study of patients and donors after allogeneic stem cell transplantation. TCRdb itself ran the RT-PCR reads through MiXCR, one entry per CDR3 protein. Here the sample spans 800,000 to 1,000,000 distinct CDR3 sequences, over 15% being singletons. Sequencing was carried out using blood, either unsorted or a sorted T cell fraction (not recorded which). These receptors were taken from a human donor who was either an allogeneic HSCT recipient or a stem cell or donor lymphocyte infusion donor (not recorded which). It is not recorded whose cells these are; they may come from a transplant donor.

CDR3 bases: TGCGCCAGCAGCTTGGCCAAGGGGTCGGGGGAACGACCTTATGGCTACACCTTC. Protein: CASSLAKGSGERPYGYTF. The rearrangement links TRBV5-1 to TRBJ1-2, with D perhaps matching TRBD1 (5 bases). V was pared by 0 bases and J by 5 bases, with 23 bases between. The CDR3 length is 18 residues. Germline V lookup: CDR1 SGHRS, CDR2 YFSETQ.

The V call is TRBV7-6, the J call TRBJ2-7; 9 nucleotides line up with TRBD2. The J segment lost 3 bases and the V segment lost 2 bases, leaving 8 bases of the junction unmatched. This CDR3 region has 16 residues. Per germline, CDR1 SGHVS and CDR2 FNYEAQ. The chain's CDR3 is CASSLRAGGGIYEQYF. As DNA, the CDR3 is TGTGCCAGCAGCTTAAGAGCGGGAGGTGGCATCTACGAGCAGTACTTC.

The chain combines TRBV5-1 with TRBJ2-1; TRBD2 matches 9 bases. Looked up from germline, CDR1 is SGHRS and CDR2 is YFSETQ. The J segment lost 15 bases and the V segment lost 3 bases, leaving 13 bases of the junction unmatched. The CDR3 is made up of 14 amino acids. CDR3 sequence reads: CASSSGTSPLSGFF. DNA of the CDR3: TGCGCCAGCAGCTCCGGGACTAGCCCCCTGTCGGGGTTCTTC.

This chain links TRBV25-1 with TRBJ2-2, with 11 bases matching TRBD1. The V gene end was trimmed by 10 bases and the J gene end by 7 bases; junction bases not matched to a gene: 5. The CDR3 runs 13 residues. Germline CDR1 MGHDK, CDR2 SYGVNS. CDR3 protein: CATGQGVSGELFF. The DNA for the CDR3 is TGTGCCACGGGACAGGGGGTGAGCGGGGAGCTGTTTTTT. Drawing the rest from reference TRBV25-1 and TRBJ2-2, the complete variable domain is EADIYQTPRYLVIGTGKKITLECSQTMGHDKMYWYQQDPGMELHLIHYSYGVNSTEKGDLSSESTVSRIRTEHFPLTLESARPSHTSQYLCATGQGVSGELFFGEGSRLTVL.

The table lists this clonotype with a few counts. V usage is TRBV15 and J usage is TRBJ2-7, with no clear D. The CDR3 runs 14 residues. V dropped 1 base and J dropped 4 bases, with 11 bases sitting between them. Germline values: CDR1 LNHNV, CDR2 YYDKDF (reference sequence). The CDR3 spells CATSRGGKLYEQYF. Here the CDR3 DNA reads TGTGCCACCAGCAGAGGGGGAAAACTATACGAGCAGTACTTC.

V gene TRBV11-2 combines with J gene TRBJ2-1; 8 nucleotides align to TRBD2. V gave up 5 bases and J gave up 9 bases; unmatched junction bases: 18. Germline assignment: CDR1 SGHAT and CDR2 FQNNGV. This CDR3 has 17 amino acids. This CDR3 is CASSANLAGRVKGEQFF. The CDR3 region has the DNA TGTGCCAGCAGCGCCAACTTAGCGGGGCGGGTCAAGGGTGAGCAGTTCTTC.

The rearrangement joins TRBV2 to TRBJ1-6, with D uncertain. Trimming stripped 8 bases from V and 0 bases from J, with 11 bases between. The germline V gene has CDR1 SNHLY and CDR2 FYNNEI. The CDR3 is 15 residues long. The CDR3 protein is CASVGLSSYNSPLHF. CDR3 nucleotides: TGTGCCAGCGTGGGCCTCAGCTCCTATAATTCACCCCTCCACTTT. The entire variable domain, with the rest obtained from reference TRBV2 and TRBJ1-6, is as follows: EPEVTQTPSHQVTQMGQEVILRCVPISNHLYFYWYRQILGQKVEFLVSFYNNEISEKSEIFDDQFSVERPDGSNFTLKIRSTKLEDSAMYFCASVGLSSYNSPLHFGNGTRLTVT.

This clonotype was observed a handful of times. The chain couples TRBV5-1 to TRBJ2-3; maybe TRBD2 (6 bases). Trimming took 0 bases from V and 4 from J, leaving 9 bases between them. Germline V gene lookup returns CDR1 SGHRS and CDR2 YFSETQ. The CDR3 runs 14 residues. CDR3 amino acids: CASSLGGEADTQYF. The DNA of the CDR3 is TGCGCCAGCAGCTTGGGGGGGGAGGCAGATACGCAGTATTTT.

The genes are TRBV10-3 and TRBJ2-3, with 7 bases that match TRBD1. Germline-derived CDR1 and CDR2 are ENHRY and SYGVKD. V lost 7 bases to trimming and J lost 2 bases; unmatched junction nucleotides: 3. This CDR3 contains 13 residues. CDR3 nucleotides: TGTGCCATCAACGACAGGGTCACAGATACGCAGTATTTT. This sequence encodes CAINDRVTDTQYF.

This clonotype turned up a few times. V usage is TRBV7-6 and J usage is TRBJ2-7; 7 bases match TRBD1. Germline-derived CDR1 and CDR2 are SGHVS and FNYEAQ. J lost 6 bases, V lost 5 bases, and 7 bases had no gene match. This CDR3 is 13 amino acids long. CDR3 DNA sequence: TGTGCCAGCAGCCCGATGACAGGGTTCGAGCAGTACTTC. It codes for CASSPMTGFEQYF.

This clonotype was counted between two and nine times. V gene TRBV20-1 combines with J gene TRBJ1-6; TRBD1 matches 9 bases. The trim removed 6 bases at V and 10 bases at J, leaving 4 bases unmatched. CDR3 size: 12 residues. The germline V gene encodes CDR1 DFQATT and CDR2 SNEGSKA (reference sequence). CDR3 in DNA: TGCAGTGCCGGGACAGGGAGATCACCCCTCCACTTT. This gives the protein CSAGTGRSPLHF.

The chain couples TRBV5-5 to TRBJ2-4, with a possible D match to TRBD1 (5 bases). CDR1 SGHKS and CDR2 YYEKEE come from the germline V gene (reference sequence). V was clipped by 2 bases and J by 5 bases, with 11 bases between them. The CDR3 totals 14 residues. This CDR3 reads CASSLAFRENIQYF. In nucleotides, the CDR3 is TGTGCCAGCAGCTTAGCATTCAGGGAAAACATTCAGTACTTC.

This chain uses TRBV9 with TRBJ1-1; D is ambiguous. The CDR3 runs 14 residues. V lost 2 bases and J lost 5, with 13 bases in between. Germline CDR1 and CDR2: SGDLS and YYNGEE. The DNA for the CDR3 is TGTGCCAGCAGCGTTAGAGGATGGCGAACTGAAGCTTTCTTT. It yields the protein CASSVRGWRTEAFF.

V and J are TRBV12-5 and TRBJ2-7, with D unresolved. Trimming left V 6 bases short and J 0 bases short, with 9 bases between. The CDR3 length is 13 residues. Germline CDR1 LGHNT, CDR2 FRNRAP. The CDR3 region is CASGWDISYEQYF. The CDR3 DNA reads as TGTGCTAGTGGCTGGGATATCTCCTACGAGCAGTACTTC. The variable domain in full, with the rest retrieved from reference TRBV12-5 and TRBJ2-7, is DARVTQTPRHKVTEMGQEVTMRCQPILGHNTVFWYRQTMMQGLELLAYFRNRAPLDDSGMPKDRFSAEMPDATLATLKIQPSEPRDSAVYFCASGWDISYEQYFGPGTRLTVT.

The gene calls are TRBV13 and TRBJ1-6; the match to TRBD1 covers 10 bases. The CDR3 has 16 residues. Germline V gives CDR1 PRHDT, CDR2 FYEKMQ (reference sequence). V lost 5 bases to trimming and J lost 8 bases; unmatched junction nucleotides: 9. CDR3 in amino acids: CASSARGGTGDSPLHF. The CDR3 bases are TGTGCCAGCAGCGCCCGCGGGGGGACAGGGGATTCACCCCTCCACTTT. Full variable domain (missing parts from reference TRBV13 and TRBJ1-6): AAGVIQSPRHLIKEKRETATLKCYPIPRHDTVYWYQQGPGQDPQFLISFYEKMQSDKGSIPDRFSAQQFSDYHSELNMSSLELGDSALYFCASSARGGTGDSPLHFGNGTRLTVT.

The rearrangement uses TRBV9 and TRBJ2-5; 13 nucleotides line up with TRBD2. Germline CDR1 reads SGDLS; CDR2 reads YYNGEE. The CDR3 is made up of 17 amino acids. The V and J ends lost 4 bases and 5 bases, in that order; junction bases with no gene match: 11. CDR3 DNA: TGTGCCAGCAGCCCAGGCTGGACTAGCGGGGGTTGGGAGACCCAGTACTTC. Encoded protein: CASSPGWTSGGWETQYF.

This clonotype was seen more than once but under ten times. The chain recombines TRBV11-2 with TRBJ1-5; a weak D match, TRBD1 (6 bases). The V and J ends lost 5 bases and 0 bases respectively, with 20 bases between them. This CDR3 comprises 18 residues. Germline values: CDR1 SGHAT, CDR2 FQNNGV. CDR3 protein: CASSPVGRQVHSNQPQHF. The CDR3 DNA follows: TGTGCCAGCAGCCCTGTGGGGCGACAGGTACATAGCAATCAGCCCCAGCATTTT.

The chain links TRBV29-1 to TRBJ1-2; no reliable D call. CDR3 size: 12 residues. Germline values: CDR1 SQVTM, CDR2 ANQGSEA. Trimming shortened V by 3 bases and J by 2 bases, and 7 bases separated the two germline ends. The CDR3 here is CSVESRNYGYTF. The CDR3 nucleotides read TGCAGCGTTGAGTCCAGAAACTATGGCTACACCTTC.

The sample holds a few counts of this clonotype. The rearrangement links TRBV7-2 to TRBJ1-1; D may be TRBD1 (5 bases). Germline loops: CDR1 SGHTA, CDR2 FQGNSA. This CDR3 has 15 amino acids. With 5 bases removed from V and 0 bases from J, the gap between germline ends came to 13 bases. The DNA of the CDR3 is TGTGCCAGCAGCCACTCGGGGGACCTGAACACTGAAGCTTTCTTT. This encodes CASSHSGDLNTEAFF. Complete variable domain (other parts from reference TRBV7-2 and TRBJ1-1): GAGVSQSPSNKVTEKGKDVELRCDPISGHTALYWYRQSLGQGLEFLIYFQGNSAPDKSGLPSDRFSAERTGGSVSTLTIQRTQQEDSAVYLCASSHSGDLNTEAFFGQGTRLTVV.

The chain combines TRBV19 with TRBJ2-1; D is uncertain. CDR1 and CDR2 (germline): LNHDA, SQIVND (reference sequence). V was clipped by 7 bases and J by 9 bases, with 10 bases between them. The CDR3 spans 11 residues. CDR3 DNA: TGTGCCAGTATTCGCGAGACTGAGCAGTTCTTC. The encoded protein is CASIRETEQFF.

The chain recombines TRBV4-1 with TRBJ2-7, with TRBD2 as a possible D gene (6 bases). The CDR3 extends over 13 amino acids. CDR1 and CDR2 (germline): MGHRA, YSYEKL. V shed 4 bases and J shed 3 bases, with 10 bases lying between them. Here the CDR3 DNA reads TGCGCCAGCAGCCGGGGGGAGTACTACGAGCAGTACTTC. As protein: CASSRGEYYEQYF.

This clonotype was found a few times. The chain uses TRBV29-1 and TRBJ2-7; 12 bases line up with TRBD1. J was trimmed by 4 bases and V by 4 bases; bases with no gene match: 11. This CDR3 contains 16 residues. Germline V gene sequence: CDR1 SQVTM, CDR2 ANQGSEA. CDR3 bases: TGCAGCGTTGCCGTAAGGGACAGGGGGCAACGGTACGAGCAGTACTTC. Its protein product is CSVAVRDRGQRYEQYF.

The chain recombines TRBV6-1 with TRBJ2-3; D possibly corresponds to TRBD2 (5 bases). CDR1 is MNHNS and CDR2 is SASEGT in the germline V gene. With 7 bases removed from V and 0 bases from J, the gap between germline ends came to 11 bases. CDR3 length: 14 residues. The CDR3 bases are TGTGCCAGCAAGAGGAGCGGCAGCACAGATACGCAGTATTTT. Amino acids: CASKRSGSTDTQYF.

This clonotype has more than one count but fewer than ten. The V gene is TRBV20-1, the J gene TRBJ2-3, with 11 nucleotides matching TRBD2. CDR1 and CDR2 (germline): DFQATT, SNEGSKA (reference sequence). Unmatched junction bases numbered 14, after V lost 4 bases and J lost 2 bases. The CDR3 covers 18 residues. DNA for the CDR3: TGCAGTGCTACGCTCGGACTAGCGGGCGGGCCCCCCACAGATACGCAGTATTTT. It yields the protein CSATLGLAGGPPTDTQYF.

This clonotype has more than one count but fewer than ten. The gene calls are TRBV12-3 or TRBV12-4 and TRBJ2-1, with TRBD1 matching 8 bases. The CDR3 runs to 16 residues. The V gene end was trimmed by 6 bases and the J gene end by 7 bases; junction bases not matched to a gene: 14. The CDR3 loop is CASSISTRGPGNEQFF. In nucleotides, the CDR3 is TGTGCCAGCAGCATTTCCACCAGGGGGCCGGGGAATGAGCAGTTCTTC.

The chain links TRBV7-2 to TRBJ1-3, with 7 positions matching TRBD1. Trimming removed 5 bases from V and 8 bases from J; junction bases left unmatched: 12. Germline CDR1 is SGHTA and CDR2 is FQGNSA. The CDR3 is 15 residues long. CDR3 amino acids: CASSPITGDGHTIYF. In DNA, the CDR3 is TGTGCCAGCAGCCCGATAACAGGGGATGGTCACACCATATATTTT.

The chain carries TRBV5-1 and TRBJ1-2, with 8 bases that match TRBD1. The CDR3 runs to 15 residues. The germline V gene encodes CDR1 SGHRS and CDR2 YFSETQ. The V gene end was trimmed by 3 bases and the J gene end by 3 bases; junction bases not matched to a gene: 7. The CDR3 bases are TGCGCCAGCAGCTCGGGACAGGTGGGGGACTATGGCTACACCTTC. The encoded protein is CASSSGQVGDYGYTF.